This T cell receptor (beta chain) was found in a study of shared T cell receptors in the human thymus. Assay used: immunoSEQ multiplex PCR; TCRdb lists only in-frame clones, some missing. The sample has hundreds of thousands of clones; around 87% are singletons. The same sample was also studied in work on human thymus T cells. From that study: Resections obtained during corrective heart surgery supplied the thymus tissue. Usage of V and J genes appeared biased in thymic and blood repertoires. A high degree of thymic repertoire overlap among unrelated individuals was reported in related research.

Sample: thymocytes. The TCR originated in a boy younger than two with a congenital heart defect.

The DNA of the CDR3 is TGCGCCAGCAGCCGAGGGCCCACAGACAGGTCTGGTGGTCCGAGTGAAAAACTGTTTTTT. Its protein product is CASSRGPTDRSGGPSEKLFF. The chain links TRBV4-3 to TRBJ1-4; possible D gene TRBD1, 6 bases. CDR3 length equals 20 residues. V lost 4 bases and J 7 bases, leaving 31 bases between the germline ends. CDR1 is LGHNA and CDR2 is YSLEER in the germline V gene.